One and the same sample provided the 6 T cell receptor beta chains below, sequenced in a study of blood T cell repertoires in COVID-19. Here immunoSEQ multiplex PCR was the method, and the copy in TCRdb shows in-frame clones only, minus some. Of 270,000 or so clones in the sample, 86% were seen once. What was sequenced was peripheral blood. The origin of the receptors is a woman aged 25 to 39 with COVID-19, enrolled during active disease.

This clone was seen a single time. A read error may explain this, as a much larger clone is one base away. V usage is TRBV12-3 or TRBV12-4 and J usage is TRBJ1-1; no firm D call. The CDR3 has 11 amino acids. V lost 6 bases, J lost 3 bases, and 5 bases lay in between. The CDR3 loop is CASSQDTEAFF. The CDR3 DNA sequence: TGTGCCAGCAGCCAGGACACTGAAGCTTTCTTT.

J is TRBJ1-4 and V is TRBV19; TRBD1 might be the D (5 bases). Germline loops: CDR1 LNHDA, CDR2 SQIVND (reference sequence). The CDR3 loop spans 18 amino acids. V was cut by 6 bases and J by 7 bases, with 27 bases left in between. The CDR3 spells CASSARAMTATNGEKLFF. CDR3 nucleotides: TGTGCCAGTAGCGCTAGAGCCATGACAGCCACCAACGGTGAAAAACTGTTTTTT.

The chain has TRBV7-8 and TRBJ2-5, with no clear D. The CDR3 length is 13 residues. Deletions cut 2 bases from V and 5 bases from J, with 9 bases between. Per germline, CDR1 SGHVS and CDR2 FQNEAQ. The DNA for the CDR3 is TGTGCCAGCAGCTTAACGGGTTGGGAGACCCAGTACTTC. Amino acids: CASSLTGWETQYF.

V gene TRBV2 combines with J gene TRBJ1-4, with a weak D call TRBD1 (5 bases). The CDR3 runs to 15 residues. Between the trimmed V and J ends, which lost 2 bases and 6 bases, there was a span of 13 bases. Germline lookup yields CDR1 SNHLY and CDR2 FYNNEI. The CDR3 bases are TGTGCCAGCAGTGAACCGCGGGGGATGGATGAAAAACTGTTTTTT. Its protein product is CASSEPRGMDEKLFF.

The chain carries TRBV5-8 and TRBJ2-7; a possible D gene is TRBD2 (7 bases). In germline, CDR1 is SGHTS, CDR2 YDEGEE. The CDR3 has 14 residues. V lost 0 bases and J 5 bases, leaving 12 bases between the germline ends. The CDR3 DNA reads TGTGCCAGCAGCTTGGGGCGGGGGCTGAACGAGCAGTACTTC. Protein: CASSLGRGLNEQYF. Full variable domain (remainder filled in from reference TRBV5-8 and TRBJ2-7): EAGVTQSPTHLIKTRGQQATLRCSPISGHTSVYWYQQALGLGLQFLLWYDEGEERNRGNFPPRFSGRQFPNYSSELNVNALELEDSALYLCASSLGRGLNEQYFGPGTRLTVT.

This chain links TRBV3-1 (or the pseudogene TRBV3-2) with TRBJ1-4; D call uncertain. This CDR3 contains 15 residues. Germline assignment: CDR1 LGHDT and CDR2 YNNKEL (reference sequence). V lost 0 bases, J lost 10 bases, and 15 bases lay in between. CDR3 loop: CASSQERQPGSKLFF. The DNA of the CDR3 is TGTGCCAGCAGCCAAGAACGTCAGCCGGGGTCAAAACTGTTTTTT.